These T cell receptor beta chains were read from a single sample in a study of T cell repertoires in cytomegalovirus infection. TCRdb itself ran the reads through MiXCR, one entry per CDR3 protein. Among approximately 170,000 distinct CDR3 sequences listed, more than 15% were seen once. The sample comprised CD8+ T cells from PBMCs. These receptors all stem from a human donor in good health (CMV status not recorded). Some clones in this sample may be carry-over from other donors' samples. CDR3s include the opening cysteine and the closing phenylalanine or tryptophan. The order of the fields is J gene, D gene, clone size, CDR3 length, V gene, CDR3 DNA, CDR3 protein. D genes are given only for firm matches. Only part of the rows carry a size: once, few, many, or a class if the clone is expanded.

>TRBJ2-5|TRBD2|few|16|TRBV7-9
TGTGCCAGCAGCTCAGGAGCGGGAGGGGCGAAGGAGACCCAGTACTTC
CASSSGAGGAKETQYF
>TRBJ1-2|-|few|14|TRBV7-4
TGTGCCAGCAGCTTAGCCAGCCTCGGCGATGGCTACACCTTC
CASSLASLGDGYTF
>TRBJ1-1|-|-|16|TRBV28
TGTGCCAGCAGGCCCCCCCGGGGGGGGCGGGACACTGAAGCTTTCTTT
CASRPPRGGRDTEAFF
>TRBJ2-7|-|few|15|TRBV7-2
TGTGCCAGCAGCTTAGTTGAGGGTCCTTCCTACGAGCAGTACTTC
CASSLVEGPSYEQYF
>TRBJ2-1|TRBD2|-|15|TRBV28
TGTGCCAGCAGCTTCCTAGCGGGAGATTCCAATGAGCAGTTCTTC
CASSFLAGDSNEQFF
>TRBJ2-1|-|many|16|TRBV6-2/TRBV6-3
TGTGCCAGCAGTTGGGTAGTGGGGAAACACAACAATGAGCAGTTCTTC
CASSWVVGKHNNEQFF
>TRBJ2-3|TRBD1|-|15|TRBV4-1
TGCGCCAGCAGACTCCGGGACAGACACACAGATACGCAGTATTTT
CASRLRDRHTDTQYF
>TRBJ2-3|-|few|17|TRBV5-4
TGTGCCAGCAGCTTTGCTGGGGGGCTAGCGAGCACAGATACGCAGTATTTT
CASSFAGGLASTDTQYF
>TRBJ1-1|-|-|15|TRBV7-6
TGTGCCAGCAGCTTTCCACAGGGAATGGTCACTGAAGCTTTCTTT
CASSFPQGMVTEAFF
>TRBJ2-3|-|-|15|TRBV28
TGTGCCAGCAGCCTACCCCGGGAGAGGGGAGATACGCAGTATTTT
CASSLPRERGDTQYF
>TRBJ1-1|-|-|13|TRBV7-9
TGTGCCAGCAGCTGGGCACTGAACACTGAAGCTTTCTTT
CASSWALNTEAFF
>TRBJ2-1|TRBD2|-|15|TRBV19
TGTGCCAGTAGTCCACTGGCGGGGGGGTCCGATGAGCAGTTCTTC
CASSPLAGGSDEQFF
>TRBJ2-7|TRBD1|many|13|TRBV11-2
TGTGCCAGCAGCCCGACAGGGACCTACGAGCAGTACTTC
CASSPTGTYEQYF
>TRBJ2-5|-|few|14|TRBV7-6
TGTGCCAGCAGCTTAGAGGCAGAACAAGAGACCCAGTACTTC
CASSLEAEQETQYF
>TRBJ2-1|-|-|16|TRBV7-6
TGTGCCAGCAGCTTGTCTCCACTAGTAATCGGCAATGAGCAGTTCTTC
CASSLSPLVIGNEQFF
>TRBJ2-3|-|few|11|TRBV7-2
TGTGCCAGCAGCTTAGGGACAGCGCAGTATTTT
CASSLGTAQYF
>TRBJ1-1|TRBD1|-|14|TRBV6-2/TRBV6-3
TGTGCCAGCAGCCGGGGACAGCGGAACACTGAAGCTTTCTTT
CASSRGQRNTEAFF
>TRBJ1-6|-|-|15|TRBV7-2
TGTGCCAGCAGCTTAGGGTCGGGAACAGGTTCACCCCTCCACTTT
CASSLGSGTGSPLHF
>TRBJ1-4|-|few|15|TRBV28
TGTGCCAGCAGTTTATATATAGCAACTAATGAAAAACTGTTTTTT
CASSLYIATNEKLFF
>TRBJ2-7|TRBD2|-|14|TRBV6-5
TGTGCCAGCAGCCGTGGACTAGCGGACTACGAGCAGTACTTC
CASSRGLADYEQYF
>TRBJ1-5|TRBD1|-|15|TRBV7-6
TGTGCCAGCAGCCCCGGGACAGGGGGAACTCAGCCCCAGCATTTT
CASSPGTGGTQPQHF
>TRBJ1-3|-|-|13|TRBV19
TGTGCCAGTAGTGGAAGCTCTGGAAACACCATATATTTT
CASSGSSGNTIYF
>TRBJ2-1|-|-|15|TRBV11-1
TGTGCCAGCAGCTTGATAAGATGGAAAGAGGATGAGCAGTTCTTC
CASSLIRWKEDEQFF
>TRBJ1-1|-|-|14|TRBV29-1
TGCAGCGTTCCACCCCAGGGAGGGAGCACTGAAGCCTTCTTT
CSVPPQGGSTEAFF
>TRBJ1-5|-|-|12|TRBV7-8
TGTGCCAGCAGCCAAGGGGATCAGCCCCAGCATTTT
CASSQGDQPQHF
>TRBJ2-1|-|-|14|TRBV6-2/TRBV6-3
TGTGCCAGCAGTTACCGGGCAGACTACAATGAGCAGTTCTTC
CASSYRADYNEQFF
>TRBJ1-1|-|few|16|TRBV6-1
TGTGCCAGCAGACCCCCCGGGACACCTACCAACACTGAAGCTTTCTTT
CASRPPGTPTNTEAFF
>TRBJ2-3|TRBD1|-|15|TRBV7-6
TGTGCCAGCAGCTACCGGGACAGGGGGACAGATACGCAGTATTTT
CASSYRDRGTDTQYF
>TRBJ2-1|-|few|15|TRBV6-5
TGTGCCAGCAGTTTAATCTTTGGACGGACCGAGGAGCAGTTCTTC
CASSLIFGRTEEQFF
>TRBJ2-5|-|many|14|TRBV7-2
TGTGCCAGCAGCTTACGGCCTTCTGAGGAGACCCAGTACTTC
CASSLRPSEETQYF
>TRBJ2-1|-|-|14|TRBV7-6
TGTGCCACCGCGCCAGGGGACGGTTACGATGAGCAGTTCTTC
CATAPGDGYDEQFF
>TRBJ2-1|TRBD2|-|18|TRBV7-3
TGTGCCAGCAGCTTAGCGTTGGCGGGGGGTTTATCCTACAATGAGCAGTTCTTC
CASSLALAGGLSYNEQFF
>TRBJ2-5|-|few|12|TRBV29-1
TGCAGCGTTGAACATAGTAGAGAGACCCAGTACTTC
CSVEHSRETQYF
>TRBJ2-7|-|few|18|TRBV28
TGTGCCAGCAGTTTGAGAACCACAGGACCTGGTGTTGACTACGAGCAGTACTTC
CASSLRTTGPGVDYEQYF
>TRBJ2-2|-|many|15|TRBV7-9
TGTGCCAGCAGTTCGACATACGCGAACACCGGGGAGCTGTTTTTT
CASSSTYANTGELFF
>TRBJ2-3|-|-|14|TRBV29-1
TGCAGCGTTGAACCCGGGGACCTCACAGATACGCAGTATTTT
CSVEPGDLTDTQYF
>TRBJ2-7|TRBD2|few|17|TRBV4-1
TGCGCCAGCAGCCAAGATGGAGGAACTAGCGGGAGCTACGAGCAGTACTTC
CASSQDGGTSGSYEQYF
>TRBJ2-5|-|few|11|TRBV5-5
TGTGCCAGCGGACCAAAAGAGACCCAGTACTTC
CASGPKETQYF
>TRBJ1-1|TRBD1|few|16|TRBV7-9
TGTGCCAGCAGCTTACTGGTGACAGGGCAGAACACTGAAGCTTTCTTT
CASSLLVTGQNTEAFF
>TRBJ1-1|-|few|14|TRBV6-2/TRBV6-3
TGTGCCAGCAGTTACCCCTTTCTGGACAGTGAAGCTTTCTTT
CASSYPFLDSEAFF